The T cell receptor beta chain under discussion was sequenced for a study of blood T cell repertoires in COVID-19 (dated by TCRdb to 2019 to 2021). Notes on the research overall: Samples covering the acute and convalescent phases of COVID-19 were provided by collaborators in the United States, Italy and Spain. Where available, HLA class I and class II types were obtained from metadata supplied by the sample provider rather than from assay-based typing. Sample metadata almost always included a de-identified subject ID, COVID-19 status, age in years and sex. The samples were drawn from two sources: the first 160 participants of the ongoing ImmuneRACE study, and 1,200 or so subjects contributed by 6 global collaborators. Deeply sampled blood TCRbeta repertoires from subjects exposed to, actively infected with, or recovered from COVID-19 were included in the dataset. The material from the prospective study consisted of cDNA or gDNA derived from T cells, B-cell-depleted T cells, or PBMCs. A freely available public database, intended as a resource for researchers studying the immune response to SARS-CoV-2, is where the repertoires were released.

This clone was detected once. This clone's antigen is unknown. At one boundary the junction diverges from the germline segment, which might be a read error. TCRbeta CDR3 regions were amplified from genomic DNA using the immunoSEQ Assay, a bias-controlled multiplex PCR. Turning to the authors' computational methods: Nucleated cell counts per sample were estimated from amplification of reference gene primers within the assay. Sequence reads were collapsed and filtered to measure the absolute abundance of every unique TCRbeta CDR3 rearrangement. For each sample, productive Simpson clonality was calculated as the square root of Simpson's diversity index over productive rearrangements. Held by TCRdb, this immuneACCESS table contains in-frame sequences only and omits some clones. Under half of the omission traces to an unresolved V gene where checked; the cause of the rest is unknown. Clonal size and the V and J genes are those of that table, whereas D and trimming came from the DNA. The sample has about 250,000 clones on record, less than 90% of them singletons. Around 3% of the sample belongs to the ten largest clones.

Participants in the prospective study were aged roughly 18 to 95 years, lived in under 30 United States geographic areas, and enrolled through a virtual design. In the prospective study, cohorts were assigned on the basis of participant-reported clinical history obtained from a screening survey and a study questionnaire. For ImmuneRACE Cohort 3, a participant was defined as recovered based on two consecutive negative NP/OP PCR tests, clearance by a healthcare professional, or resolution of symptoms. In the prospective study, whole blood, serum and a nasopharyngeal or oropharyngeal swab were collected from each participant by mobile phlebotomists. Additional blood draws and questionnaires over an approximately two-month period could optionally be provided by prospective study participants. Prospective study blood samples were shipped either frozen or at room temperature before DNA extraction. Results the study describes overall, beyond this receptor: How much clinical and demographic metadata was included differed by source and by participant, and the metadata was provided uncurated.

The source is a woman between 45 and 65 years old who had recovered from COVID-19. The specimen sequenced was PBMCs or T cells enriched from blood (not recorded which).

For the CDR3, the sequence is CASTYSRQGAGEQYF. The DNA sequence reads TGTGCCAGCACTTACTCTAGGCAGGGGGCGGGGGAGCAGTACTTC. The chain links TRBV6-5 with TRBJ2-7, and TRBD1 aligns with 8 junction nucleotides. The germline V gene encodes CDR1 MNHEY and CDR2 SVGAGI. There are 15 amino acids in the CDR3, from cysteine to phenylalanine inclusive. The DNA shown is the 45-base CDR3, in frame from base 1.